This T cell receptor beta chain was sequenced in a study of blood T cell repertoires in COVID-19. At the level of the study: Italy, Spain and the United States were the sources of the convalescent and acute COVID-19 samples.

The cohort comprised adults aged about 18 to 90 years residing in some 24 US areas. Participant-reported clinical history was the basis for cohort assignment. Symptom resolution, clearance, or two negative PCRs marked donors in Cohort 3 as recovered. Clones were sequenced by immunoSEQ multiplex PCR, and TCRdb holds only the in-frame ones, with some missing. The data show a few hundred thousand clones, about 88% seen once. J was trimmed by 1 base and V by 5 bases; bases with no gene match: 16. The CDR3 totals 19 residues. The germline gives CDR1 LGHNT, CDR2 FRNRAP. This chain connects TRBV12-5 to TRBJ2-1, with 8 bases fitting TRBD2. The sequence was collected from a woman aged 18-35 years who had recovered from COVID-19. Sequencing was done on a sample of PBMCs or T cells enriched from blood (not recorded which). The DNA of the CDR3 is TGTGCTAGTGGTCCCCGGAGCTCCCGGGGGGGGGTTTCCTACAATGAGCAGTTCTTC. Protein product: CASGPRSSRGGVSYNEQFF.